This entry concerns a single T cell receptor beta chain. Its cognate antigen is unknown. CDR3 size: 16 residues. Germline values: CDR1 SGHVS, CDR2 FNYEAQ. V gave up 5 bases and J gave up 5 bases; unmatched junction bases: 7. The entry originates in a study of T-cell memory formation after mild COVID-19. Study in general: Largely donor-specific sequence clusters came from two donors.

Study results and caveats: Clones shrinking between day 15 and 85 showed a balanced CD4/CD8 split, and those that grew later tilted toward CD4+.

5'RACE with constant-segment primers built TCRalpha and TCRbeta cDNA libraries with UMIs. One entry per CDR3 protein results from TCRdb running MiXCR on the 5' RACE reads. The table shows under 550,000 distinct CDR3 sequences, with 18% occurring only once. The genes are TRBV7-6 and TRBJ2-5; TRBD2 matches at 14 bases. This TCR was recovered from a man aged 18 to 35 who had mild COVID-19 (a few samples of this study predate the infection). Cell type and time point are not known. Specimen: PBMCs or a T cell subset sorted from them (not recorded which). The CDR3 DNA sequence: TGTGCCAGCAGCAACCGACTAGCGGGGGGGCAGGAGACCCAGTACTTC. It translates to CASSNRLAGGQETQYF. The variable domain in full, completed from reference TRBV7-6 and TRBJ2-5, reads GAGVSQSPRYKVTKRGQDVALRCDPISGHVSLYWYRQALGQGPEFLTYFNYEAQQDKSGLPNDRFSAERPEGSISTLTIQRTEQRDSAMYRCASSNRLAGGQETQYFGPGTRLLVL.